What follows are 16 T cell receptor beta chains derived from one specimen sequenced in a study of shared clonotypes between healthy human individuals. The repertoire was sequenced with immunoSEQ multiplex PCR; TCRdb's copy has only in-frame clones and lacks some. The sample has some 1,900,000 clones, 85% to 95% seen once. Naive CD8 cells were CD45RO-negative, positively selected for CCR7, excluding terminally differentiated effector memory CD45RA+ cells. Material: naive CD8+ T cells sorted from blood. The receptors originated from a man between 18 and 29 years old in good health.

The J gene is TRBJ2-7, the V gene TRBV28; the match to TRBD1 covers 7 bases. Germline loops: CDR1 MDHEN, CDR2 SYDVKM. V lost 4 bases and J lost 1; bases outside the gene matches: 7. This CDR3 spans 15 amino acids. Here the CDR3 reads CASSSTQGWSYEQYF. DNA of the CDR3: TGTGCCAGCAGTTCCACACAGGGGTGGTCCTACGAGCAGTACTTC.

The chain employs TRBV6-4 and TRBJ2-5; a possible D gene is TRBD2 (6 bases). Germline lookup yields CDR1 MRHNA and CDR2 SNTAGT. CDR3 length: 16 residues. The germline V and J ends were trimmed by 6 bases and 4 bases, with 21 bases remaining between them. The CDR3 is CASSGGRRGVGETQYF. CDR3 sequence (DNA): TGTGCCAGCAGCGGGGGTCGGCGGGGTGTTGGAGAGACCCAGTACTTC.

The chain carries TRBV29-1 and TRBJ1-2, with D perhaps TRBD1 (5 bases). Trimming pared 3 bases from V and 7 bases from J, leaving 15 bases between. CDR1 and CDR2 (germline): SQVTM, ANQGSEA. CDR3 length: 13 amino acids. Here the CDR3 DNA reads TGCAGCGTTGAGATTGGGGGGTTGGGTGGCTACACCTTC. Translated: CSVEIGGLGGYTF. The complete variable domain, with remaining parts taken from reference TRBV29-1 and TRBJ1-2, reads SAVISQKPSRDICQRGTSLTIQCQVDSQVTMMFWYRQQPGQSLTLIATANQGSEATYESGFVIDKFPISRPNLTFSTLTVSNMSPEDSSIYLCSVEIGGLGGYTFGSGTRLTVV.

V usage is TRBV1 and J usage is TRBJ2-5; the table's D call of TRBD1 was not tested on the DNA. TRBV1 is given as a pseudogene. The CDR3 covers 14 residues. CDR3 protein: CTSSQGQAQETQYF. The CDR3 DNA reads TGCACCAGCAGCCAGGGACAGGCTCAAGAGACCCAGTACTTC.

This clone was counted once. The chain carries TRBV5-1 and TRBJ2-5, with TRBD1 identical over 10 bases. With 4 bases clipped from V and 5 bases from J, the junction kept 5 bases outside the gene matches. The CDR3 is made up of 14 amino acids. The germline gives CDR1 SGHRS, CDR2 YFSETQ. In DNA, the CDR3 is TGCGCCAGCAGCAAGGGGACAGGGGTGGAGACCCAGTACTTC. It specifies CASSKGTGVETQYF. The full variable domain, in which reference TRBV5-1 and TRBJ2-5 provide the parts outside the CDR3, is KAGVTQTPRYLIKTRGQQVTLSCSPISGHRSVSWYQQTPGQGLQFLFEYFSETQRNKGNFPGRFSGRQFSNSRSEMNVSTLELGDSALYLCASSKGTGVETQYFGPGTRLLVL.

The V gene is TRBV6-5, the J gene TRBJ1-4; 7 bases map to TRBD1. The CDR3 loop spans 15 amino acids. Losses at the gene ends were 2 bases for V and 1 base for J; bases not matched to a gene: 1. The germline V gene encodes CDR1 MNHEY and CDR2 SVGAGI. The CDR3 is CASSYAGGTNEKLFF. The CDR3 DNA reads TGTGCCAGCAGTTACGCAGGGGGAACTAATGAAAAACTGTTTTTT.

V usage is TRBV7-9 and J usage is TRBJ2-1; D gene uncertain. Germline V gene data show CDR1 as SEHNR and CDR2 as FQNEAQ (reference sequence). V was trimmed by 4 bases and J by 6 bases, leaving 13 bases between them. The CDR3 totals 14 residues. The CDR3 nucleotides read TGTGCCAGCAGCTCCAGTACACACCCCAATGAGCAGTTCTTC. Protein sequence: CASSSSTHPNEQFF.

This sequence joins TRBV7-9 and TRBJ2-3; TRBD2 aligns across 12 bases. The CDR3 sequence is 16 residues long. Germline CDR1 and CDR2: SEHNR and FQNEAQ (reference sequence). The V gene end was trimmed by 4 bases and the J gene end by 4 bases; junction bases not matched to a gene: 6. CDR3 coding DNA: TGTGCCAGCAGCTGGACTAGCGGGGACGCACCAGATACGCAGTATTTT. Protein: CASSWTSGDAPDTQYF.

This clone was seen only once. CDR3 DNA: TGTGCCAGCAGTTTAGAACCCCTGTCCTACAATGAGCAGTTCTTC. Residues: CASSLEPLSYNEQFF. The rearrangement links TRBV27 to TRBJ2-1; D gene unclear. The germline CDR1 and CDR2 sequences are MNHEY and SMNVEV (reference sequence). The CDR3 runs to 15 residues. V lost 2 bases and J lost 1, with 9 bases in between.

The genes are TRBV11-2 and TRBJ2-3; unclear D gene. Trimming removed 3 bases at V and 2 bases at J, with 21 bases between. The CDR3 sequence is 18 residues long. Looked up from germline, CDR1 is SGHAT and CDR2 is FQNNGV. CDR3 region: CASSFPYASSLVTDTQYF. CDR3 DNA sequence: TGTGCCAGCAGCTTCCCCTACGCAAGCTCGCTGGTCACAGATACGCAGTATTTT.

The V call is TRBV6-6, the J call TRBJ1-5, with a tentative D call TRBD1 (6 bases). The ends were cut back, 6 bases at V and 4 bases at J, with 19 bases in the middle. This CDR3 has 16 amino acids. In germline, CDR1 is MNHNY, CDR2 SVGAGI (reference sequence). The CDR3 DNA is TGTGCCAGCAGCCAAAAGGGGGGCTGGTGGAATCAGCCCCAGCATTTT. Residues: CASSQKGGWWNQPQHF.

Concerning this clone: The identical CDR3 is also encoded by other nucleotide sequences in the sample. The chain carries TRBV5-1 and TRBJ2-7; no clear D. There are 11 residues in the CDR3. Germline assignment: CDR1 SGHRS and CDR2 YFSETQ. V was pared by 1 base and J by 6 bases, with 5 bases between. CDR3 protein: CASSLLGEQYF. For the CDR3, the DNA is TGCGCCAGCAGCTTGTTGGGCGAGCAGTACTTC.

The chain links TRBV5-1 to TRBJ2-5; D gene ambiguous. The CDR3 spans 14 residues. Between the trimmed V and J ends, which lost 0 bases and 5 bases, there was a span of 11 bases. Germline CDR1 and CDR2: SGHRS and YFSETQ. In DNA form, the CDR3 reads TGCGCCAGCAGCTTGGCCGGTACGGCGGAGACCCAGTACTTC. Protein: CASSLAGTAETQYF.

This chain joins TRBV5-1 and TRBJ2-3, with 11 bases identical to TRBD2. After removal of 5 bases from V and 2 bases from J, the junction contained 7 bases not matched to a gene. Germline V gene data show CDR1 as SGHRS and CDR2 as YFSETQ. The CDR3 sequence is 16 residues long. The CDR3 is CASRSGTSGHTDTQYF. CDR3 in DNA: TGCGCCAGCAGGTCCGGGACTAGCGGACACACAGATACGCAGTATTTT.

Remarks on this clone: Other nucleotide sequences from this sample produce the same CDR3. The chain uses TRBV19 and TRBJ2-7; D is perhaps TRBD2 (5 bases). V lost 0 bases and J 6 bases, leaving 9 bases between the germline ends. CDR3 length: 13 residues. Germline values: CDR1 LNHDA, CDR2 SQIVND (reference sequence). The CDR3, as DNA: TGTGCCAGTAGTATAGATCTTGAGGGCGAGCAGTACTTC. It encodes CASSIDLEGEQYF.

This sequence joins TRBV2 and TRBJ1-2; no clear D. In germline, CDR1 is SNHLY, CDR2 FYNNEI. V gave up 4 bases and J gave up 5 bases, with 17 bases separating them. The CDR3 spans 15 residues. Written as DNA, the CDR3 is TGTGCCAGCAGTGTCTCGGCGGCAATTGGGTATGGCTACACCTTC. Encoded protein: CASSVSAAIGYGYTF. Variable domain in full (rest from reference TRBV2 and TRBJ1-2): EPEVTQTPSHQVTQMGQEVILRCVPISNHLYFYWYRQILGQKVEFLVSFYNNEISEKSEIFDDQFSVERPDGSNFTLKIRSTKLEDSAMYFCASSVSAAIGYGYTFGSGTRLTVV.